Shown below are 20 T cell receptor beta chains from a single sample sequenced in a study of identifying expanded T cells in peripheral blood. Assay used: immunoSEQ multiplex PCR; TCRdb lists only in-frame clones, some missing. In the table there are roughly 86,000 clones, around 84% of which are singletons. The sample taken for sequencing was blood. These receptors were taken from a person between 18 and 75 years old in good health.

The gene calls are TRBV18 and TRBJ1-1; tentatively, D is TRBD1 (5 bases). There are 16 residues in the CDR3. With 6 bases removed from V and 0 bases from J, the gap between germline ends came to 17 bases. The germline V gene has CDR1 KGHSH and CDR2 LQKENI. The CDR3 loop reads CASSSSTALMNTEAFF. The CDR3 DNA sequence: TGTGCCAGCTCGTCCTCGACAGCCCTTATGAACACTGAAGCTTTCTTT.

The gene calls are TRBV18 and TRBJ1-5; no clear D gene. Germline V gene data show CDR1 as KGHSH and CDR2 as LQKENI. This CDR3 is built from 15 residues. V lost 4 bases and J lost 5, with 15 bases in between. The CDR3 nucleotides read TGTGCCAGCTCACAGGGTATGGCGCCAGATCAGCCCCAGCATTTT. This encodes CASSQGMAPDQPQHF.

The chain carries TRBV5-8 and TRBJ1-2; D not certain. V was shortened by 2 bases and J by 1 base, with 6 bases between the two germline ends. CDR1 and CDR2 (germline): SGHTS, YDEGEE. This CDR3 region has 13 residues. Here the CDR3 reads CASSLAFNYGYTF. DNA for the CDR3: TGTGCCAGCAGCTTAGCCTTTAACTATGGCTACACCTTC.

The rearrangement uses TRBV6-6 and TRBJ2-4; possibly TRBD1 for D (6 bases). The CDR3 totals 15 residues. The germline V gene encodes CDR1 MNHNY and CDR2 SVGAGI (reference sequence). V was pared by 5 bases and J by 0 bases, with 11 bases between. CDR3 residues: CASSRSGAAKNIQYF. CDR3 sequence (DNA): TGTGCCAGCAGTCGATCAGGGGCAGCCAAAAACATTCAGTACTTC.

This clone appeared once. The CDR3 spells CASSWQGRGNTEAFF. CDR3 bases: TGCGCCAGCTCCTGGCAGGGGCGCGGGAACACTGAAGCTTTCTTT. The chain has TRBV5-1 and TRBJ1-1; D perhaps matches TRBD1 (6 bases). V was shortened by 7 bases and J by 1 base, with 17 bases between the two germline ends. The CDR3 loop spans 15 amino acids. Per germline, CDR1 SGHRS and CDR2 YFSETQ.

This clone was counted between two and nine times. This sequence joins TRBV7-9 and TRBJ2-5; 9 nucleotides line up with TRBD2. J lost 1 base, V lost 5 bases, and 8 bases had no gene match. The CDR3 runs 16 residues. Germline V gives CDR1 SEHNR, CDR2 FQNEAQ (reference sequence). The DNA for the CDR3 is TGTGCCAGCAGCCCGCCGGCGCGGGGGGGCCAAGAGACCCAGTACTTC. Translation: CASSPPARGGQETQYF.

The rearrangement uses TRBV5-4 and TRBJ1-1, with D perhaps matching TRBD1 (6 bases). This CDR3 comprises 12 residues. With 3 bases removed from V and 3 bases from J, the gap between germline ends came to 6 bases. Germline values: CDR1 SGHNT, CDR2 YYREEE (reference sequence). This CDR3 reads CASSWGHTEAFF. Here the CDR3 DNA reads TGTGCCAGCAGCTGGGGGCACACTGAAGCTTTCTTT.

J is TRBJ2-3 and V is TRBV11-3, with a tentative D call TRBD2 (5 bases). CDR1 is SGHNT and CDR2 is YENEEA in the germline V gene. With 1 base removed from V and 0 bases from J, the gap between germline ends came to 8 bases. The CDR3 is 15 amino acids. Written as DNA, the CDR3 is TGTGCCAGCAGCTTAGGTGGCGGGAGCACAGATACGCAGTATTTT. It is translated as CASSLGGGSTDTQYF.

For this clone: Other nucleotide sequences in the sample specify the same CDR3. This sequence joins TRBV6-5 and TRBJ2-7; 10 positions match TRBD2. Germline trimming cut 6 bases from V and 3 bases from J; bases unmatched to any gene: 5. Germline V gene sequence: CDR1 MNHEY, CDR2 SVGAGI. CDR3 length: 14 amino acids. In DNA, the CDR3 is TGTGCCAGCAGCCCTAGCGGGGGAAACTACGAGCAGTACTTC. Translation: CASSPSGGNYEQYF.

The chain couples TRBV9 to TRBJ2-1, with 8 positions matching TRBD2. Germline CDR1 reads SGDLS; CDR2 reads YYNGEE. CDR3 length equals 16 residues. The ends lost 4 bases at V and 2 bases at J; junction bases unmatched: 8. Here the CDR3 reads CASSSPDGGAYNEQFF. CDR3 DNA: TGTGCCAGCAGCTCCCCTGACGGGGGGGCCTACAATGAGCAGTTCTTC.

The V gene is TRBV6-5, the J gene TRBJ2-7; the D call may be TRBD1 or TRBD2 (5 bases each). Germline V gene data show CDR1 as MNHEY and CDR2 as SVGAGI. The CDR3 runs to 15 residues. V was shortened by 6 bases and J by 0 bases, with 15 bases between the two germline ends. CDR3 bases: TGTGCCAGCAGCCCCCCCGGGGCCCGCTCCTACGAGCAGTACTTC. Amino acid sequence: CASSPPGARSYEQYF.

This chain links TRBV19 with TRBJ1-5; weak D call: TRBD1 (5 bases). The V gene lost 3 bases and the J gene lost 3 bases, with 9 bases spanning the gap. CDR3 length: 14 residues. The germline CDR1 and CDR2 sequences are LNHDA and SQIVND (reference sequence). The CDR3 DNA is TGTGCCAGTAGTATGCGGGGCCTCAATCAGCCCCAGCATTTT. Translated, it gives CASSMRGLNQPQHF.

The chain carries TRBV7-9 and TRBJ2-7, with D perhaps assigned TRBD1 or TRBD2 (5 bases each). Trimming took 1 base from V and 3 from J, leaving 16 bases between them. The CDR3 has 16 amino acids. The germline V gene encodes CDR1 SEHNR and CDR2 FQNEAQ (reference sequence). The CDR3 DNA is TGTGCCAGCAGCTTAGGTTCGTGGGGGTCGAACTACGAGCAGTACTTC. Amino acid sequence: CASSLGSWGSNYEQYF.

The chain carries TRBV7-7 and TRBJ2-1; D gene unclear. CDR3 size: 14 residues. Trimming removed 3 bases at V and 0 bases at J, with 6 bases between. The germline V gene has CDR1 SSHAT and CDR2 FNYEAQ (reference sequence). The CDR3 bases are TGTGCCAGCAGCTTGACGAGCTCCTACAATGAGCAGTTCTTC. This sequence encodes CASSLTSSYNEQFF.

The rearrangement joins TRBV5-6 to TRBJ1-1; the match to TRBD1 covers 7 bases. V gave up 5 bases and J gave up 1 base; unmatched junction bases: 5. The CDR3 runs to 14 residues. Germline CDR1 is SGHDT and CDR2 is YYEEEE. The CDR3 nucleotides are TGTGCCAGCAGTTCCGGGACAGCGAACACTGAAGCTTTCTTT. It yields the protein CASSSGTANTEAFF.

The genes are TRBV19 and TRBJ1-5; 8 bases agree with TRBD1. After removal of 7 bases from V and 0 bases from J, the junction contained 8 bases not matched to a gene. CDR1 and CDR2 from the germline V gene are LNHDA and SQIVND (reference sequence). The CDR3 covers 16 residues. The CDR3 region has the DNA TGTGCCAGTATTTCCCTCGACAGGGGTAGCAATCAGCCCCAGCATTTT. Translated, it gives CASISLDRGSNQPQHF.

The chain links TRBV15 to TRBJ1-1, with D perhaps matching TRBD1 (5 bases). Germline loops: CDR1 LNHNV, CDR2 YYDKDF (reference sequence). The V gene lost 2 bases and the J gene lost 4 bases, with 11 bases spanning the gap. This CDR3 has 14 amino acids. DNA of the CDR3: TGTGCCACCAGCAGACCTCGGGGCGCCACTGAAGCTTTCTTT. Its translation: CATSRPRGATEAFF.

CDR3 sequence reads: CASSPQGRSEKLFF. As DNA, the CDR3 is TGTGCCAGCAGCCCGCAGGGTAGGAGTGAAAAACTGTTTTTT. J is TRBJ1-4 and V is TRBV13; maybe TRBD1 (5 bases). With 5 bases removed from V and 7 bases from J, the gap between germline ends came to 14 bases. The germline V gene has CDR1 PRHDT and CDR2 FYEKMQ (reference sequence). This CDR3 contains 14 residues.

The chain carries TRBV30 and TRBJ2-5; possible D gene TRBD2, 5 bases. The length of the CDR3 is 13 residues. Trimming took 5 bases from V and 1 from J, leaving 11 bases between them. Germline V lookup: CDR1 GTSNPN, CDR2 SVGIG (reference sequence). The CDR3 bases are TGTGCCTGGGAACCCGGGATCCAAGAGACCCAGTACTTC. This gives the protein CAWEPGIQETQYF. The full variable domain, rest sourced from reference TRBV30 and TRBJ2-5, is SQTIHQWPATLVQPVGSPLSLECTVEGTSNPNLYWYRQAAGRGLQLLFYSVGIGQISSEVPQNLSASRPQDRQFILSSKKLLLSDSGFYLCAWEPGIQETQYFGPGTRLLVL.

This clone appeared a few times. J is TRBJ1-5 and V is TRBV19; TRBD1 agrees at 7 bases. CDR3 length equals 14 residues. V shed 6 bases and J 5 bases; nucleotides not matched to a gene: 7. Looked up from germline, CDR1 is LNHDA and CDR2 is SQIVND (reference sequence). This chain's CDR3 is CASSPRGSYQPQHF. The DNA for the CDR3 is TGTGCCAGTAGCCCCAGGGGGTCATATCAGCCCCAGCATTTT.